Presented here are 24 T cell receptor beta chains from one specimen sequenced in a study of T-cell memory formation after mild COVID-19. TCRdb reanalysed the 5' RACE reads using MiXCR and keeps one entry per CDR3 protein. The repertoire holds about 310,000 distinct CDR3 sequences, with about a sixth as singletons. Sequenced sample: PBMCs or a T cell subset sorted from them (not recorded which). The receptors were gathered from a young man who had mild COVID-19 (a few samples of this study predate the infection). Cell type and time point are not known.

This clonotype came up many times. The chain uses TRBV18 and TRBJ2-5, with D maybe TRBD2 (7 bases). The CDR3 runs to 14 residues. Germline assignment: CDR1 KGHSH and CDR2 LQKENI. V dropped 1 base and J dropped 4 bases, with 10 bases sitting between them. In DNA form, the CDR3 reads TGTGCCAGCTCACCACGGGGAGGGGGAGAGACCCAGTACTTC. It is translated as CASSPRGGGETQYF.

The chain recombines TRBV20-1 with TRBJ2-5; maybe TRBD1 (6 bases). The CDR3 totals 14 residues. From germline, CDR1 is DFQATT and CDR2 SNEGSKA (reference sequence). Deletions cut 5 bases from V and 4 bases from J, with 17 bases between. CDR3 residues: CSAPRPGAGETQYF. As DNA, the CDR3 is TGCAGTGCTCCGAGACCAGGGGCGGGAGAGACCCAGTACTTC.

This clonotype was recorded only once. The rearrangement uses TRBV4-3 and TRBJ2-3; TRBD1 matches 7 bases. The CDR3 spans 16 residues. J was trimmed by 5 bases and V by 1 base; bases with no gene match: 9. Germline CDR1 and CDR2: LGHNA and YSLEER. Here the CDR3 DNA reads TGCGCCAGCAGCCAAGGGCAAAGACAGGGAAGAGATACGCAGTATTTT. It codes for CASSQGQRQGRDTQYF.

The CDR3: CSARGAADTDTQYF. For the CDR3, the DNA is TGCAGTGCTAGAGGGGCAGCGGACACAGATACGCAGTATTTT. The V gene is TRBV20-1, the J gene TRBJ2-3; D is possibly TRBD2 (5 bases). Germline CDR1 DFQATT, CDR2 SNEGSKA (reference sequence). The CDR3 consists of 14 residues. V was cut by 1 base and J by 2 bases, with 10 bases left in between.

This clonotype appeared a few times. This sequence joins TRBV20-1 and TRBJ2-7; D may be TRBD1 (6 bases). Deletions cut 1 base from V and 4 bases from J, with 14 bases between. Germline CDR1 DFQATT, CDR2 SNEGSKA (reference sequence). This CDR3 contains 14 residues. This CDR3 is CSARAQDSKYEQYF. CDR3 nucleotide sequence: TGCAGTGCTAGAGCACAGGACAGCAAGTACGAGCAGTACTTC.

This clonotype has a handful of counts. The chain recombines TRBV5-5 with TRBJ2-7; perhaps TRBD1 as D (5 bases). The CDR3 covers 17 residues. Trimming pared 2 bases from V and 0 bases from J, leaving 18 bases between. Germline CDR1 is SGHKS and CDR2 is YYEKEE (reference sequence). The CDR3 DNA sequence: TGTGCCAGCAGCTTTCGGTCCGTCAGGGCCCTCTCCTACGAGCAGTACTTC. Its protein is CASSFRSVRALSYEQYF.

The chain links TRBV5-5 to TRBJ2-3, with TRBD2 matching over 8 bases. CDR3 length equals 15 residues. Germline values: CDR1 SGHKS, CDR2 YYEKEE (reference sequence). V was clipped by 3 bases and J by 0 bases; unmatched bases: 3. Here the CDR3 reads CASSWRGVSTDTQYF. The CDR3 bases are TGTGCCAGCAGCTGGCGGGGGGTTAGCACAGATACGCAGTATTTT.

In its sample, this clonotype was seen a few times. CDR3 loop: CASSPTSGGAGGKNIQYF. The CDR3 DNA is TGTGCCAGCAGTCCGACTAGCGGGGGGGCCGGGGGCAAAAACATTCAGTACTTC. The chain recombines TRBV2 with TRBJ2-4; 14 bases line up with TRBD2. The trim removed 5 bases at V and 3 bases at J, leaving 9 bases unmatched. The CDR3 runs to 18 residues. Germline lookup yields CDR1 SNHLY and CDR2 FYNNEI.

This clonotype has more than one count but fewer than ten. The J gene is TRBJ2-2, the V gene TRBV2; 7 bases line up with TRBD2. The CDR3 totals 13 residues. The junction had 2 bases not matched to a gene; V was cut back by 8 bases and J by 2 bases. Germline assignment: CDR1 SNHLY and CDR2 FYNNEI. The CDR3 is CASGLDNTGELFF. CDR3 nucleotides: TGTGCCAGCGGACTAGATAACACCGGGGAGCTGTTTTTT.

The chain is built from TRBV6-5 and TRBJ1-6; D uncertain. Germline lookup yields CDR1 MNHEY and CDR2 SVGAGI. The CDR3 totals 13 residues. V gave up 2 bases and J gave up 9 bases, with 8 bases separating them. The CDR3 DNA reads TGTGCCAGCAGTTACGGGTCAGGTTCACCCCTCCACTTT. Its translation: CASSYGSGSPLHF.

This clonotype was seen a handful of times. V and J are TRBV12-3 or TRBV12-4 and TRBJ2-7, with TRBD2 as a possible D gene (7 bases). CDR3 length equals 15 residues. V lost 3 bases to trimming and J lost 1 base, with 13 bases between them. The CDR3 region is CASSLRGHGSYEQYF. The CDR3 region has the DNA TGTGCCAGCAGTTTGCGGGGGCATGGGTCCTACGAGCAGTACTTC.

This clonotype was seen at least ten times. CDR3 amino acids: CASSGLRIDEQFF. The CDR3, as DNA: TGCGCCAGCAGTGGGCTACGTATCGATGAGCAGTTCTTC. The chain carries TRBV5-1 and TRBJ2-1; no clear D gene. The ends were cut back, 5 bases at V and 8 bases at J, with 14 bases in the middle. This CDR3 region has 13 residues. The V gene's germline CDR1 is SGHRS and CDR2 YFSETQ.

This clonotype has a count of ten or more. The V call is TRBV5-1, the J call TRBJ2-1; D is perhaps TRBD2 (5 bases). This CDR3 region has 16 residues. The V gene's germline CDR1 is SGHRS and CDR2 YFSETQ. V gave up 0 bases and J gave up 0 bases, with 10 bases separating them. This chain's CDR3 is CASSLGQRLSYNEQFF. In DNA, the CDR3 is TGCGCCAGCAGCTTGGGGCAGCGGCTCTCCTACAATGAGCAGTTCTTC.

This clonotype appeared a few times. CDR3 sequence: CASSYSTGREKLFF. In DNA, the CDR3 is TGTGCCAGCAGTTACTCGACAGGGAGAGAAAAACTGTTTTTT. This chain connects TRBV6-5 to TRBJ1-4; 7 bases agree with TRBD1. Trimming removed 0 bases from V and 8 bases from J; junction bases left unmatched: 3. The CDR3 contains 14 residues. Germline CDR1 MNHEY, CDR2 SVGAGI.

This chain connects TRBV4-1 to TRBJ1-2; 8 bases align to TRBD1. V lost 4 bases and J lost 8; bases outside the gene matches: 9. CDR3 length: 14 residues. Germline values: CDR1 MGHRA, CDR2 YSYEKL. The CDR3 reads CASSPPDREGGYTF. The CDR3 DNA reads TGCGCCAGCAGCCCTCCGGACAGGGAAGGCGGCTACACCTTC.

This clonotype came up a few times. The chain couples TRBV5-1 to TRBJ1-2; tentatively, D is TRBD1 (6 bases). Looked up from germline, CDR1 is SGHRS and CDR2 is YFSETQ. The CDR3 is 15 residues long. V lost 1 base and J lost 8, with 18 bases in between. Here the CDR3 reads CASSLSRTGGGGYTF. The CDR3 coding sequence is TGCGCCAGCAGCTTGTCCCGAACCGGGGGGGGCGGCTACACCTTC.

This clonotype has only a few counts. The chain uses TRBV28 and TRBJ2-7, with D unclear. Per germline, CDR1 MDHEN and CDR2 SYDVKM. V lost 7 bases and J lost 6, with 13 bases in between. CDR3 length equals 12 residues. DNA for the CDR3: TGTGCCAGCATTTCCCGCCTGGGCGAGCAGTACGTC. Its protein is CASISRLGEQYV.

This chain uses TRBV5-1 with TRBJ2-6; D is uncertain. The V and J ends lost 7 bases and 2 bases respectively, with 7 bases between them. The CDR3 contains 13 residues. The V gene's germline CDR1 is SGHRS and CDR2 YFSETQ. In nucleotides, the CDR3 is TGCGCCAGCCGCGACCCTGGGGCCAACGTCCTGACTTTC. Protein: CASRDPGANVLTF.

This clonotype was counted a few times. The chain recombines TRBV6-1 with TRBJ2-3, with D uncertain. Trimming pared 3 bases from V and 6 bases from J, leaving 7 bases between. CDR3 length: 12 residues. Germline CDR1 reads MNHNS; CDR2 reads SASEGT. The CDR3 loop reads CASSEVGDTQYF. The CDR3 DNA is TGTGCCAGCAGTGAGGTTGGCGATACGCAGTATTTT.

The chain combines TRBV7-9 with TRBJ2-1, with a weak D call TRBD2 (5 bases). CDR1 is SEHNR and CDR2 is FQNEAQ in the germline V gene (reference sequence). This CDR3 comprises 11 residues. Deletions cut 5 bases from V and 10 bases from J, with 9 bases between. DNA of the CDR3: TGTGCCAGCAGCAAGGGAGAGGAGCAGTTCTTC. This gives the protein CASSKGEEQFF.

This clonotype was found a few times. The V gene is TRBV7-6, the J gene TRBJ2-7, with D perhaps given as TRBD1 or TRBD2 (5 bases each). Looked up from germline, CDR1 is SGHVS and CDR2 is FNYEAQ. Trimming removed 5 bases from V and 5 bases from J, with 19 bases in between. The length of the CDR3 is 15 residues. CDR3 sequence (DNA): TGTGCCAGCAGCCCGGCGAGGGGCCTTTGGAACGAGCAGTACTTC. It is translated as CASSPARGLWNEQYF.

The chain carries TRBV12-3 or TRBV12-4 and TRBJ2-3; tentatively, D is TRBD1 (5 bases). The V gene lost 3 bases and the J gene lost 7 bases, with 14 bases spanning the gap. The CDR3 runs 14 residues. The CDR3 is CASSLDNGANTQYF. CDR3 coding DNA: TGTGCCAGCAGTTTGGATAATGGGGCAAATACGCAGTATTTT.

This clonotype has only a few counts. The rearrangement joins TRBV20-1 to TRBJ1-6; tentative D call: TRBD1 (5 bases). The V gene's germline CDR1 is DFQATT and CDR2 SNEGSKA (reference sequence). V was cut by 2 bases and J by 5 bases, with 13 bases left in between. This CDR3 region has 15 residues. The CDR3 region is CSARPGTPDNSPLHF. CDR3 coding DNA: TGCAGTGCTAGACCTGGGACGCCGGATAATTCACCCCTCCACTTT.

The V and J genes are TRBV27 and TRBJ2-2; D perhaps matches TRBD2 (5 bases). The V end was cut by 3 bases, the J end by 2 bases, with 16 bases between. CDR1 is MNHEY and CDR2 is SMNVEV in the germline V gene (reference sequence). The CDR3 extends over 17 amino acids. The CDR3 region is CASSLARLGVNTGELFF. CDR3 sequence (DNA): TGTGCCAGCAGTTTGGCGAGGTTGGGAGTAAACACCGGGGAGCTGTTTTTT.